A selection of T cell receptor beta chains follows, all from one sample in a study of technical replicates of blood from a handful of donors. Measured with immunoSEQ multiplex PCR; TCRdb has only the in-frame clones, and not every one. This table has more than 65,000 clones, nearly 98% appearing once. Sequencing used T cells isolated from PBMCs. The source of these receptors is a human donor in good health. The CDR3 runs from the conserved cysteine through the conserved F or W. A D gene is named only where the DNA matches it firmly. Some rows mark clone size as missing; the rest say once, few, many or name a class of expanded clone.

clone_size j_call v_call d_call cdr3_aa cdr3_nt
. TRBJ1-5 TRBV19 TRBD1 CASTRDRDSQPQHF TGTGCCAGCACCCGGGACAGGGACTCTCAGCCCCAGCATTTT
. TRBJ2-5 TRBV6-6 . CASEAEFHGETQYF TGTGCCAGTGAAGCGGAGTTCCACGGGGAGACCCAGTACTTC
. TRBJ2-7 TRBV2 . CASSGEEEYF TGTGCCAGCAGCGGCGAAGAGGAGTACTTC
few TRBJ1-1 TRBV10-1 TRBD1 CASSATTGGTEAFF TGCGCCAGCAGTGCGACGACAGGGGGGACTGAAGCTTTCTTT
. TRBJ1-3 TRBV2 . CASSGTTGNTIYF TGTGCCAGCAGTGGAACTACTGGAAACACCATATATTTT
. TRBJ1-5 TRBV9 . CASSEGDSNQPQHF TGTGCCAGCAGCGAGGGGGATAGCAATCAGCCCCAGCATTTT
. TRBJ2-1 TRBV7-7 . CASSLGPDNEQFF TGTGCCAGCAGCTTAGGTCCAGACAATGAGCAGTTCTTC
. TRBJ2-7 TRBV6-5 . CASRPPRGTYEQYF TGTGCCAGCAGACCGCCAAGGGGAACCTACGAGCAGTACTTC
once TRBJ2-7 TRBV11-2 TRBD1 CASSSKDRVSYEQYF TGTGCCAGCAGCTCAAAGGACAGGGTCTCCTACGAGCAGTACTTC
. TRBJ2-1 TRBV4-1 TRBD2 CASSHPRGGQSSYNEQFF TGCGCCAGCAGCCACCCGCGCGGGGGGCAGAGCTCCTACAATGAGCAGTTCTTC
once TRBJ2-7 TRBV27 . CASSLKDSRTYEQYF TGTGCCAGCAGTTTAAAGGACTCACGAACCTACGAGCAGTACTTC
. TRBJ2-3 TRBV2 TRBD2 CASSLTPAGDLGTQYF TGTGCCAGCAGTTTAACACCAGCGGGGGACCTTGGGACGCAGTATTTT
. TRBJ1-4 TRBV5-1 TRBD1 CASSKGQPNEKLFF TGCGCCAGCAGCAAGGGACAGCCTAATGAAAAACTGTTTTTT
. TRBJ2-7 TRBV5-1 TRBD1 CASSPGILIIPKLGQAYEQYF TGCGCCAGCAGCCCTGGGATTCTCATCATTCCAAAGTTGGGACAGGCCTACGAGCAGTACTTC
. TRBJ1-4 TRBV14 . CASSPLDSVKLFF TGTGCCAGCAGCCCTTTGGACAGCGTAAAACTGTTTTTT
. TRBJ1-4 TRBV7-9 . CASRGGGLEKLFF TGTGCCAGCCGGGGAGGTGGGCTGGAAAAACTGTTTTTT